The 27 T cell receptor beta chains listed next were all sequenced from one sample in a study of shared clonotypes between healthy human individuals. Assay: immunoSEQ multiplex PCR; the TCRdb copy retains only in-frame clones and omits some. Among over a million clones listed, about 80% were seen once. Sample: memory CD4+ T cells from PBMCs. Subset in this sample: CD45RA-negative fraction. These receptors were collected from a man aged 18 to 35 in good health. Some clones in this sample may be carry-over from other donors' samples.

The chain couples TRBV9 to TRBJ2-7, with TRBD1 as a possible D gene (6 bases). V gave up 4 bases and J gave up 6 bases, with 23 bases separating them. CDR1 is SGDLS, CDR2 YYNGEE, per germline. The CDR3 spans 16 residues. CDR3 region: CASSPMGARSRVEQYF. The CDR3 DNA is TGTGCCAGCAGCCCCATGGGGGCGCGGAGCAGGGTCGAGCAGTACTTC.

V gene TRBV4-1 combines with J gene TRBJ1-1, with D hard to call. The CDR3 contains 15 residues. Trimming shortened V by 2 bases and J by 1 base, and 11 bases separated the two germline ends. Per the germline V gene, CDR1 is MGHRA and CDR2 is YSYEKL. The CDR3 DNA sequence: TGCGCCAGCAGCCAAAGTATGGCAGGGAACACTGAAGCTTTCTTT. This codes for CASSQSMAGNTEAFF.

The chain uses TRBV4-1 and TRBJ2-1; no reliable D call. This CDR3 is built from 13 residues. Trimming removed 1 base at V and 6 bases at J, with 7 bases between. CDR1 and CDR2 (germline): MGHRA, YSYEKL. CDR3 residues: CASSQGPPNEQFF. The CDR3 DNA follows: TGCGCCAGCAGCCAAGGGCCCCCCAATGAGCAGTTCTTC.

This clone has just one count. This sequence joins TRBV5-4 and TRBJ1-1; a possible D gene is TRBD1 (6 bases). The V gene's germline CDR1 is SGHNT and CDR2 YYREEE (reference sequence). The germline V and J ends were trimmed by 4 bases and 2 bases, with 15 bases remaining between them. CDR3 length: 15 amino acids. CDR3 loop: CASSPEGGRNTEAFF. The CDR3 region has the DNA TGTGCCAGCAGCCCGGAGGGGGGCCGTAACACTGAAGCTTTCTTT.

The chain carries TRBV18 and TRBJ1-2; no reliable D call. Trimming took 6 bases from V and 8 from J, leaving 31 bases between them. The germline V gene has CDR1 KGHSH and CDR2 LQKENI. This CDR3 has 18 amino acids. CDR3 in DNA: TGTGCCAGCTCCGCTCAACCGGGCCCTGAAGTTGATGCCAGGGGCTACACCTTC. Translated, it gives CASSAQPGPEVDARGYTF.

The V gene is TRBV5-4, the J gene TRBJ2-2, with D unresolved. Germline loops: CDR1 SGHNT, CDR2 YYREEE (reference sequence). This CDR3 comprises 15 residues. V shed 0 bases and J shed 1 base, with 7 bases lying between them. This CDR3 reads CASSLAQKNTGELFF. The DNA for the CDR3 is TGTGCCAGCAGCTTGGCCCAGAAGAACACCGGGGAGCTGTTTTTT. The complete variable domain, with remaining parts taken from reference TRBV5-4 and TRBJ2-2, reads ETGVTQSPTHLIKTRGQQVTLRCSSQSGHNTVSWYQQALGQGPQFIFQYYREEENGRGNFPPRFSGLQFPNYSSELNVNALELDDSALYLCASSLAQKNTGELFFGEGSRLTVL.

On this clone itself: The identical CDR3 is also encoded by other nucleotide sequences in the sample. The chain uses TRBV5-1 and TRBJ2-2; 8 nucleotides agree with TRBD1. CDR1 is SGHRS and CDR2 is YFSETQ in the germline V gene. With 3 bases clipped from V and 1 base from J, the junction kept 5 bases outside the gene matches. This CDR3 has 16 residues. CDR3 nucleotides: TGCGCCAGCAGCTCCGCCGGGACAGGGAACACCGGGGAGCTGTTTTTT. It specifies CASSSAGTGNTGELFF.

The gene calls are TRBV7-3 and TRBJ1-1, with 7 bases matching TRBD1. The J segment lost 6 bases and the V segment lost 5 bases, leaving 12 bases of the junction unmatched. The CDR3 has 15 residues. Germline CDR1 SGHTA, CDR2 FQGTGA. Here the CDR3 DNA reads TGTGCCAGCAGCCCATCGACAGGGTTGTACGCTGAAGCTTTCTTT. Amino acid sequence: CASSPSTGLYAEAFF. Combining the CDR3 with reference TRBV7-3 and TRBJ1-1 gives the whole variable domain GAGVSQTPSNKVTEKGKYVELRCDPISGHTALYWYRQSLGQGPEFLIYFQGTGAADDSGLPNDRFFAVRPEGSVSTLKIQRTERGDSAVYLCASSPSTGLYAEAFFGQGTRLTVV.

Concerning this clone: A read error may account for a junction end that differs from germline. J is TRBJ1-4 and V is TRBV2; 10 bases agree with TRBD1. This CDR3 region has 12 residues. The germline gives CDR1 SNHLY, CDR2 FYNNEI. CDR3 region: CASSGDRGHLLF. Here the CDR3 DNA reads TGTGCCAGCAGTGGCGACAGGGGGCATTTACTTTTT.

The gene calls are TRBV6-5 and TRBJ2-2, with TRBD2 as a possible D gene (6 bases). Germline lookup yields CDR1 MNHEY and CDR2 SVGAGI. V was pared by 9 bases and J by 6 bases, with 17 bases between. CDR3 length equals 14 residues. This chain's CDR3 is CASWRGGFSGELFF. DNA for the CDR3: TGTGCCAGTTGGCGGGGTGGATTCTCCGGGGAGCTGTTTTTT.

This chain's CDR3 is CASTPPGANVLTF. CDR3 DNA: TGTGCCAGCACCCCCCCTGGGGCCAACGTCCTGACTTTC. This chain joins TRBV28 and TRBJ2-6; the D is unclear. The V gene lost 7 bases and the J gene lost 2 bases, with 6 bases spanning the gap. CDR1 and CDR2 (germline): MDHEN, SYDVKM. This CDR3 has 13 amino acids.

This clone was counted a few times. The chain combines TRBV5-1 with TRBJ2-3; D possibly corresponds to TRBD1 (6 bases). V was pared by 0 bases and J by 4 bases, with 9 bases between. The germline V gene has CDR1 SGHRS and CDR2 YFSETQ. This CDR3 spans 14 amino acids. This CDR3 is CASSLGRGSDTQYF. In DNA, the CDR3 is TGCGCCAGCAGCTTGGGCAGGGGTTCAGATACGCAGTATTTT.

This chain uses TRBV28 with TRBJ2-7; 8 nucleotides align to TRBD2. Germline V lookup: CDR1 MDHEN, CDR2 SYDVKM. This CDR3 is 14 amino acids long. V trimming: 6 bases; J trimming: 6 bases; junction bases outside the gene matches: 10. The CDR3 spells CASRAQSRGGEQYF. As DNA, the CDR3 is TGTGCCAGCAGAGCCCAATCCCGGGGGGGCGAGCAGTACTTC.

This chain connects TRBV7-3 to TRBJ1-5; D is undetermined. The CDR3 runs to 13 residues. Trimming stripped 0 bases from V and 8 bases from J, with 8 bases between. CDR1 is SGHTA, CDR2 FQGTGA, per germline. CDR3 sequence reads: CASSLTTHEPQHF. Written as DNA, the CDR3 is TGTGCCAGCAGCTTAACGACCCATGAGCCCCAGCATTTT.

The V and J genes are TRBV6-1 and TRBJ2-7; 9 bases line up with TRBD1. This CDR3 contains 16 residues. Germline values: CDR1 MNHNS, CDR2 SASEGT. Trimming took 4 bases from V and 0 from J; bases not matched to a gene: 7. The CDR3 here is CASSGEPGQGSYEQYF. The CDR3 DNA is TGTGCCAGCAGTGGAGAACCGGGACAGGGCTCCTACGAGCAGTACTTC.

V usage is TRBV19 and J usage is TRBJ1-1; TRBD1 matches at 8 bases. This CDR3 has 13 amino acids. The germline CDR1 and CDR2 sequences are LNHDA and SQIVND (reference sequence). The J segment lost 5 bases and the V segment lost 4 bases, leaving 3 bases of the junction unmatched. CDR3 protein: CASSTRTGTEAFF. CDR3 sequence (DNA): TGTGCCAGTAGTACGCGGACAGGGACTGAAGCTTTCTTT. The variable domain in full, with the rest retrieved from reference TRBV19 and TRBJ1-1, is DGGITQSPKYLFRKEGQNVTLSCEQNLNHDAMYWYRQDPGQGLRLIYYSQIVNDFQKGDIAEGYSVSREKKESFPLTVTSAQKNPTAFYLCASSTRTGTEAFFGQGTRLTVV.

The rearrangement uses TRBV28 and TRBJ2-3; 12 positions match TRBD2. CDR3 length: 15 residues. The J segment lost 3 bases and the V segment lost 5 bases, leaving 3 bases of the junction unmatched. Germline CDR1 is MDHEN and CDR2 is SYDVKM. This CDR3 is CASSPSGRATDTQYF. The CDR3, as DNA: TGTGCCAGCAGTCCTAGCGGGAGGGCGACAGATACGCAGTATTTT.

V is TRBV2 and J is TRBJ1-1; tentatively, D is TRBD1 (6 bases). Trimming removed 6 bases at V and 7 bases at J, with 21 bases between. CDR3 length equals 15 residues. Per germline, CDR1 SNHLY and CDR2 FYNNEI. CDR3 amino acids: CASSTVRGAKNEAFF. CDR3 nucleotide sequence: TGTGCCAGCAGCACAGTGCGGGGGGCAAAGAATGAAGCTTTCTTT. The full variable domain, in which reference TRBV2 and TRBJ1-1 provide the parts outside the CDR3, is EPEVTQTPSHQVTQMGQEVILRCVPISNHLYFYWYRQILGQKVEFLVSFYNNEISEKSEIFDDQFSVERPDGSNFTLKIRSTKLEDSAMYFCASSTVRGAKNEAFFGQGTRLTVV.

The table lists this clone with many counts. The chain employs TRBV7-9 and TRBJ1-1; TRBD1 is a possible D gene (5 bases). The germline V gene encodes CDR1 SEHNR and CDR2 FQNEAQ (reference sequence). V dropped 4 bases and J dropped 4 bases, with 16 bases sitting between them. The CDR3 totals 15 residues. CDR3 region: CASSSPGRGGTEAFF. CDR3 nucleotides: TGTGCCAGCAGCTCCCCCGGGAGGGGAGGCACTGAAGCTTTCTTT.

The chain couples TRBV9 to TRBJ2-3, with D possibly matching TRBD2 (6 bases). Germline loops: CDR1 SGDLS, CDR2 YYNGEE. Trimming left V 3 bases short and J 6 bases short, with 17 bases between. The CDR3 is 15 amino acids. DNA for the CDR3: TGTGCCAGCAGCGCAGCCGGGACTCCTATGGATACGCAGTATTTT. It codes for CASSAAGTPMDTQYF.

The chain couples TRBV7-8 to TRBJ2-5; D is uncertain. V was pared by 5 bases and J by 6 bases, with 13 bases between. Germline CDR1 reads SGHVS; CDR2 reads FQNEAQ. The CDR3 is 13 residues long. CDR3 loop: CASSARRGQTQYF. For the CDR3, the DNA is TGTGCCAGCAGCGCCAGAAGAGGACAGACCCAGTACTTC.

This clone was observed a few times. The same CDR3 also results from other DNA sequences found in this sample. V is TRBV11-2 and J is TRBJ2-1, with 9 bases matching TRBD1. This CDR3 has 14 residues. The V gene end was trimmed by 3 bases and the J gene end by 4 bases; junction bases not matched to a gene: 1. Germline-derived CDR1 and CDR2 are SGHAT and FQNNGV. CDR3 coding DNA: TGTGCCAGCAGCTTGACAGGGGGGTACAATGAGCAGTTCTTC. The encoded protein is CASSLTGGYNEQFF.

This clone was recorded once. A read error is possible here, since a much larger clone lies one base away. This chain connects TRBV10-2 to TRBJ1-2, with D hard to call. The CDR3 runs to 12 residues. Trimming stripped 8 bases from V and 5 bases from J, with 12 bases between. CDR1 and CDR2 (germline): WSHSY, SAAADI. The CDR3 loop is CASGFDRYGYTF. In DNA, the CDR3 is TGCGCCAGCGGTTTCGACCGATATGGCTACACCTTC.

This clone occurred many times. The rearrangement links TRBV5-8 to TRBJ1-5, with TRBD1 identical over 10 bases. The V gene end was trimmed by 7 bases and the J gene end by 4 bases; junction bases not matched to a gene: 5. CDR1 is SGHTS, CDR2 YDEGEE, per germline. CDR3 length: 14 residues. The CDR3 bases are TGTGCCAGCTGCAGACAGGGGGCTAATCAGCCCCAGCATTTT. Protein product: CASCRQGANQPQHF.

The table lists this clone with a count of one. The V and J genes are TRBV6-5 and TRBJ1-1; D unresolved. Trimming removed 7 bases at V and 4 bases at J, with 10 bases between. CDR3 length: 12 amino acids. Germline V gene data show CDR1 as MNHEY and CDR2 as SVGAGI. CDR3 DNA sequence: TGTGCCAGCATCGATCCCTTCACTGAAGCTTTCTTT. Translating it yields CASIDPFTEAFF.

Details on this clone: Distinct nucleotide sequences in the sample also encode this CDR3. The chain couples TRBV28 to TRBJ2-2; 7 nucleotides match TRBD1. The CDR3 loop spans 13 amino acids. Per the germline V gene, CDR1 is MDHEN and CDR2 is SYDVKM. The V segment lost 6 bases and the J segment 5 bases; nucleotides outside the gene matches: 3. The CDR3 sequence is CASSLRGTGELFF. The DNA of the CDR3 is TGTGCCAGCAGCCTCAGGGGGACCGGGGAGCTGTTTTTT.

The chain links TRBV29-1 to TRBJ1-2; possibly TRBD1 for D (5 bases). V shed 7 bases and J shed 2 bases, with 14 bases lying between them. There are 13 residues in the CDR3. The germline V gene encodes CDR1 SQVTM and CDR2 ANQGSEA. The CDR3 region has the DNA TGCAGCGCCGGTAGGGACCTGAACTATGGCTACACCTTC. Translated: CSAGRDLNYGYTF.